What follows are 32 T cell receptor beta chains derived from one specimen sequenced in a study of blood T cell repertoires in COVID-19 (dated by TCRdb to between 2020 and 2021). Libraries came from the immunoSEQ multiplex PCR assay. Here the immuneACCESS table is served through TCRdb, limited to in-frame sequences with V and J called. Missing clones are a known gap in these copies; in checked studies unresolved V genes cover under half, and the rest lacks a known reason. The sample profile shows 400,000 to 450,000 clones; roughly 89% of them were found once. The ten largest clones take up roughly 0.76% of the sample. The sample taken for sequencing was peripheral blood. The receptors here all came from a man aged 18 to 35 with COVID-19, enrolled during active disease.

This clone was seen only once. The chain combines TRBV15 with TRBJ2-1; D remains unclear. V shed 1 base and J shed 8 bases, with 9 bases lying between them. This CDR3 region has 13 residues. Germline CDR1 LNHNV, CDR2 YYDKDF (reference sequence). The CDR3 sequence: CATSRALVDEQFF. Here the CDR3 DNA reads TGTGCCACCAGCAGAGCTCTAGTTGATGAGCAGTTCTTC.

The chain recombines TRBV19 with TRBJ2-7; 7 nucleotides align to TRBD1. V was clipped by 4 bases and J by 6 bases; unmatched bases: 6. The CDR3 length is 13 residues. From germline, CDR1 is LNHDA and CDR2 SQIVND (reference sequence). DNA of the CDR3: TGTGCCAGTAGTAGACGAGACAGGGCCGAGCAGTACTTC. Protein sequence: CASSRRDRAEQYF.

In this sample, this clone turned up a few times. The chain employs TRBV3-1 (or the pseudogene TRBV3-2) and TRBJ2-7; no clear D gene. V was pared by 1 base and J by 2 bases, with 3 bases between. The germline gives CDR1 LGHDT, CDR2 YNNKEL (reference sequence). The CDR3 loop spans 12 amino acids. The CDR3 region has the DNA TGTGCCAGCAGCCAAGGGCCCTACGAGCAGTACTTC. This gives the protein CASSQGPYEQYF.

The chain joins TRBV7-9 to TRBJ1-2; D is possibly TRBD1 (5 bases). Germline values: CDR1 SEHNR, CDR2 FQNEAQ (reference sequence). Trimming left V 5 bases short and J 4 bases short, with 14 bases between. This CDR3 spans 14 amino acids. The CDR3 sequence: CASSGDGGIYGYTF. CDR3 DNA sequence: TGTGCCAGCAGCGGCGATGGGGGGATCTATGGCTACACCTTC.

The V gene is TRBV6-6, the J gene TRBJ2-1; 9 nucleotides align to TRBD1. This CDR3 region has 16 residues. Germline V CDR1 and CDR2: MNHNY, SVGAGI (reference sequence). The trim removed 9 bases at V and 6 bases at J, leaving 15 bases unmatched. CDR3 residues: CASGDDRDRVINEQFF. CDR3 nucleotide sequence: TGTGCCAGTGGGGATGACCGGGACAGGGTGATCAATGAGCAGTTCTTC.

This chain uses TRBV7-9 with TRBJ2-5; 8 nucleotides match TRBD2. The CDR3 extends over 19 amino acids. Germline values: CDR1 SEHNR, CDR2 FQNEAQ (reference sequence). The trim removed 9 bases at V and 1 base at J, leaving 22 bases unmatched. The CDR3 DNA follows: TGTGCCAGTGGGCGGCTGCGGGGGGACCTCCAATCCCTCCAAGAGACCCAGTACTTC. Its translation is CASGRLRGDLQSLQETQYF.

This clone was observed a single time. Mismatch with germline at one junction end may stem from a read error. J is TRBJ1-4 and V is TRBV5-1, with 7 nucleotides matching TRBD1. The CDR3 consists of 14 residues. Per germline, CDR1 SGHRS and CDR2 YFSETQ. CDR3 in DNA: TGCGCCAGCAGCTTGGGACAGGGTAATGGAAAACTGTTTTTT. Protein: CASSLGQGNGKLFF.

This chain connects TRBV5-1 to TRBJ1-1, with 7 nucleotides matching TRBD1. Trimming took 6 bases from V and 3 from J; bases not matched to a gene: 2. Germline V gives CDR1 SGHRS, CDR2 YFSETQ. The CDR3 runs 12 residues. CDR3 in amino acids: CASNRGDTEAFF. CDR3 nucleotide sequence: TGCGCCAGCAACAGGGGCGACACTGAAGCTTTCTTT.

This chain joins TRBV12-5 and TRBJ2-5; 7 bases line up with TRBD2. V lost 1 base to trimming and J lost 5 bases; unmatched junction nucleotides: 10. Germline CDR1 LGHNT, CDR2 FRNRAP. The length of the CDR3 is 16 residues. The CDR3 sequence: CASGLGGRGYLETQYF. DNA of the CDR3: TGTGCTAGTGGTTTGGGCGGGAGAGGATATCTGGAGACCCAGTACTTC.

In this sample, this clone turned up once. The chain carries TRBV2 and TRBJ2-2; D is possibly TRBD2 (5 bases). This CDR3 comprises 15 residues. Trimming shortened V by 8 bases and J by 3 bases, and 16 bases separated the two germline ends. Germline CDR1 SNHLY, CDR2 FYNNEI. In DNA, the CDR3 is TGTGCCAGCCGGATTGGACCGCGGGACACCGGGGAGCTGTTTTTT. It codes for CASRIGPRDTGELFF. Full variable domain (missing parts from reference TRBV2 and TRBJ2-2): EPEVTQTPSHQVTQMGQEVILRCVPISNHLYFYWYRQILGQKVEFLVSFYNNEISEKSEIFDDQFSVERPDGSNFTLKIRSTKLEDSAMYFCASRIGPRDTGELFFGEGSRLTVL.

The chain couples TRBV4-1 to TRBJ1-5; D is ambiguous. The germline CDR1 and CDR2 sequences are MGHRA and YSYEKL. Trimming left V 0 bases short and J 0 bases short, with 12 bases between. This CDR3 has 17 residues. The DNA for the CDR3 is TGCGCCAGCAGCCAAGACCCGGGAATTTATAGCAATCAGCCCCAGCATTTT. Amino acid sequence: CASSQDPGIYSNQPQHF.

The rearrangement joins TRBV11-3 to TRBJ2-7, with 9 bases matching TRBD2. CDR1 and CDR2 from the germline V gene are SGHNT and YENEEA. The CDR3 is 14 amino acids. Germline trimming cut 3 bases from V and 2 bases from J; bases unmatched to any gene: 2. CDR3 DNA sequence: TGTGCCAGCAGCTTCAGCGGGAGGACCTACGAGCAGTACTTC. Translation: CASSFSGRTYEQYF.

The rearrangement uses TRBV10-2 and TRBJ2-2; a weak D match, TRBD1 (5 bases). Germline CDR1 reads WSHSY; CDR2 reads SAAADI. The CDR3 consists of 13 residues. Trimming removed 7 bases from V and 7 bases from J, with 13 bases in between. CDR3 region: CASNQGSGGELFF. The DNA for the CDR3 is TGCGCCAGCAATCAGGGATCGGGCGGGGAGCTGTTTTTT.

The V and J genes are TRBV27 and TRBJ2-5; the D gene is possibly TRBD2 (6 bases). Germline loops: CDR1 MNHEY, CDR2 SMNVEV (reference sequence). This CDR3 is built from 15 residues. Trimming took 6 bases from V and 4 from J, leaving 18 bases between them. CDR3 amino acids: CASSRSGGSGETQYF. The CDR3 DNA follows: TGTGCCAGCAGCAGGTCCGGAGGGAGCGGAGAGACCCAGTACTTC.

CDR3 sequence (DNA): TGTGCCAGCAGACAGGGTCAATTCGAAAAACTGTTTTTT. It codes for CASRQGQFEKLFF. This chain links TRBV2 with TRBJ1-4; weak D call: TRBD1 (6 bases). The CDR3 extends over 13 amino acids. The V and J ends lost 6 bases and 8 bases respectively, with 13 bases between them. The V gene's germline CDR1 is SNHLY and CDR2 FYNNEI.

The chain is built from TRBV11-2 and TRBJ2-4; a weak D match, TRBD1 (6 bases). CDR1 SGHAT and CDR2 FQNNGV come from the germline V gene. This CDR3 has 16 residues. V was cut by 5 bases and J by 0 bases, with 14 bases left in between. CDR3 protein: CASSPTGTIAKNIQYF. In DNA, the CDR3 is TGTGCCAGCAGCCCCACAGGGACGATAGCCAAAAACATTCAGTACTTC.

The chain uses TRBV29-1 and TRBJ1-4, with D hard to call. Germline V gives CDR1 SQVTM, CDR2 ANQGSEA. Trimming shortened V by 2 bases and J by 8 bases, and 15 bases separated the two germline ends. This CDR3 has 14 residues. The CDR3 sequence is CSVEPQRPSEKLFF. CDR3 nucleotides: TGCAGCGTTGAACCCCAGCGTCCTTCGGAAAAACTGTTTTTT.

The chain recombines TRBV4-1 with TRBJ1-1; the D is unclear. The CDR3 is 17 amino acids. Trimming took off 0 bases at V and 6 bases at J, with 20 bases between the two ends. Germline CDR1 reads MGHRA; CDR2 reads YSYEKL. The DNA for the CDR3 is TGCGCCAGCAGCCAAGATAAGTTCAGGATTGGAATATCTGAAGCTTTCTTT. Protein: CASSQDKFRIGISEAFF.

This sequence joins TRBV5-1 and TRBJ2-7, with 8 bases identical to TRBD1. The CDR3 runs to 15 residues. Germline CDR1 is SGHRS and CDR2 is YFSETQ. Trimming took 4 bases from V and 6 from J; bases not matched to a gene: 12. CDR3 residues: CASSRGQGIVREQYF. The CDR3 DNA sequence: TGCGCCAGCAGCCGAGGACAGGGCATCGTTCGCGAGCAGTACTTC.

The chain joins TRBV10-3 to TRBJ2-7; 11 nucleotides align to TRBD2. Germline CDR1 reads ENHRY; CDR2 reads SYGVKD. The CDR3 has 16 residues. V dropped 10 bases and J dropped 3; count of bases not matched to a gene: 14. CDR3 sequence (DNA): TGTGCCACGGCAGGAAAACCCGGGACTAGCGGCTACGAGCAGTACTTC. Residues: CATAGKPGTSGYEQYF.

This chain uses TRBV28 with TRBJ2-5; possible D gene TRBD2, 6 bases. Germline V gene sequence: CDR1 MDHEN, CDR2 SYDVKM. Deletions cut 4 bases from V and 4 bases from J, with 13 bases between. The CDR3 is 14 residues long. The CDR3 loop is CASSSAGRGETQYF. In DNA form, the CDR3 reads TGTGCCAGCAGTTCCGCCGGGAGAGGAGAGACCCAGTACTTC.

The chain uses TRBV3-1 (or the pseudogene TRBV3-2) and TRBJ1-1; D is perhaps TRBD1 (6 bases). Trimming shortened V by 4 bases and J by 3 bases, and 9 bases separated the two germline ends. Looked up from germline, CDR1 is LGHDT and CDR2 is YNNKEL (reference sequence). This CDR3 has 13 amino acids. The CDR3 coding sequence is TGTGCCAGCAGCCCCTACAGGGACACTGAAGCTTTCTTT. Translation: CASSPYRDTEAFF.

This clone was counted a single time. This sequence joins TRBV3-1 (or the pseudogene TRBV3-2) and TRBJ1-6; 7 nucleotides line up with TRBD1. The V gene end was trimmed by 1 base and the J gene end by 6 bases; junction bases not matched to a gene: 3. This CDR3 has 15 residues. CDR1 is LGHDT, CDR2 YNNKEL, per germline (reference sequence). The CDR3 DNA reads TGTGCCAGCAGCCAAGCAGGGGGGTTTAATTCACCCCTCCACTTT. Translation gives CASSQAGGFNSPLHF.

CDR3 sequence: CASSKGLAGEVSGELFF. DNA for the CDR3: TGCGCCAGCAGCAAGGGACTAGCGGGAGAGGTCTCCGGGGAGCTGTTTTTT. The rearrangement links TRBV5-1 to TRBJ2-2; TRBD2 aligns across 14 bases. The germline gives CDR1 SGHRS, CDR2 YFSETQ. The CDR3 runs to 17 residues. With 4 bases clipped from V and 6 bases from J, the junction kept 8 bases outside the gene matches.

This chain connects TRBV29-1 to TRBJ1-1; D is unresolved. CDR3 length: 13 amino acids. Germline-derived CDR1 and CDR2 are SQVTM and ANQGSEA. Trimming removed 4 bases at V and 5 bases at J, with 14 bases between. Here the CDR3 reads CSVGGRVGTEAFF. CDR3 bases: TGCAGCGTTGGAGGGAGGGTCGGTACTGAAGCTTTCTTT.

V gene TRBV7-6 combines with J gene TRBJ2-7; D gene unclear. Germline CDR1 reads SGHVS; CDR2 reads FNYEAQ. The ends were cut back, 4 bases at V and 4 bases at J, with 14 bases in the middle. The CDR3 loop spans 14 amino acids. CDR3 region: CASSSDPTRYEQYF. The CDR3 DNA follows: TGTGCCAGCAGCTCAGACCCGACTCGTTACGAGCAGTACTTC.

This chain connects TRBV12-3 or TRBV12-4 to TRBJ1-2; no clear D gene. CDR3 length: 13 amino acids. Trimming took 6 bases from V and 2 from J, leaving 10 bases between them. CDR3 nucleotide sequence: TGTGCCAGCAGCCTGACAAGAAACTATGGCTACACCTTC. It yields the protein CASSLTRNYGYTF.

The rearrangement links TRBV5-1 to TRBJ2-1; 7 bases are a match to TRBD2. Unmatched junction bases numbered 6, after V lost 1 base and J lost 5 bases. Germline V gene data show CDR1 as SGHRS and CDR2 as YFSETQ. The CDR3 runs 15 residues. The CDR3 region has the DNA TGCGCCAGCAGCTTGAAAGCGGGATCAAACAATGAGCAGTTCTTC. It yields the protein CASSLKAGSNNEQFF.

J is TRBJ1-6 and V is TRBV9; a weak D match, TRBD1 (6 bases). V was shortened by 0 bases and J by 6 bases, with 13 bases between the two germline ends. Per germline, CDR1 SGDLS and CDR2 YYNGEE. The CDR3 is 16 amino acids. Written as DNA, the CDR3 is TGTGCCAGCAGCGTAGGCAGGGGATTTGGTAATTCACCCCTCCACTTT. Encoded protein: CASSVGRGFGNSPLHF.

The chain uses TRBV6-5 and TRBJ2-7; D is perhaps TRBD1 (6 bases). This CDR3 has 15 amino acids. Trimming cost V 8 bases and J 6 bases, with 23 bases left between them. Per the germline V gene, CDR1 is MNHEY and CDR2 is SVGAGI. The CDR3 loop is CASPPGDRYRSEQYF. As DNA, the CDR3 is TGTGCCAGCCCTCCTGGTGACAGGTATAGGAGCGAGCAGTACTTC.

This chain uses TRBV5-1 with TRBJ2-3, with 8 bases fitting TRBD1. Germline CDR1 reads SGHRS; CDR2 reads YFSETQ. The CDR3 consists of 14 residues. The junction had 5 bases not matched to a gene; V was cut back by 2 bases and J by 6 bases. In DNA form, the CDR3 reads TGCGCCAGCAGCTTTCAGGGGGCGGGGGATACGCAGTATTTT. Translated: CASSFQGAGDTQYF.

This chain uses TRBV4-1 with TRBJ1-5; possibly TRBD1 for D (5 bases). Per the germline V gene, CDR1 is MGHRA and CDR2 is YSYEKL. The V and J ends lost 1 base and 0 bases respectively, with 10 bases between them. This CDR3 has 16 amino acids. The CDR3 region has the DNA TGCGCCAGCAGCCAAGGGGCAGGGTATAGCAATCAGCCCCAGCATTTT. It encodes CASSQGAGYSNQPQHF.